The 9 T cell receptor beta chains below were found in one sample sequenced in a study of T cell responses to AZD1222 COVID-19 vaccine. Some clones are missing from TCRdb's copy, which holds only in-frame ones; the method was immunoSEQ multiplex PCR. The sample contains roughly 150,000 clones, 94% of which appear only once. The material sequenced was peripheral blood, taken 28 days after the second AZD1222 dose. The receptors were gathered from an adult who received the AZD1222 COVID-19 vaccine.

This chain links TRBV3-1 (or the pseudogene TRBV3-2) with TRBJ2-7, with D unclear. Trimming shortened V by 4 bases and J by 1 base, and 8 bases separated the two germline ends. The CDR3 consists of 13 residues. Germline V gene sequence: CDR1 LGHDT, CDR2 YNNKEL (reference sequence). DNA of the CDR3: TGTGCCAGCAGCCCCCTCGGGTCCTACGAGCAGTACTTC. It translates to CASSPLGSYEQYF.

The chain employs TRBV11-2 and TRBJ2-7; D might be TRBD1 (6 bases). Germline lookup yields CDR1 SGHAT and CDR2 FQNNGV. This CDR3 has 14 residues. V was cut by 3 bases and J by 6 bases, with 15 bases left in between. CDR3 coding DNA: TGTGCCAGCAGCTTGGGTCCCAGGGGAGCCGAGCAGTACTTC. This codes for CASSLGPRGAEQYF.

J is TRBJ2-7 and V is TRBV11-2; 14 bases fit TRBD2. Looked up from germline, CDR1 is SGHAT and CDR2 is FQNNGV. The CDR3 length is 17 residues. V lost 4 bases to trimming and J lost 4 bases; unmatched junction nucleotides: 9. The CDR3 sequence is CASSSSWTSGRKYEQYF. As DNA, the CDR3 is TGTGCCAGCAGCTCCTCCTGGACTAGCGGGAGGAAGTACGAGCAGTACTTC.

This clone was seen a few times. The chain combines TRBV7-6 with TRBJ2-1, with D unresolved. The CDR3 is 15 residues long. Trimming shortened V by 1 base and J by 9 bases, and 16 bases separated the two germline ends. Germline assignment: CDR1 SGHVS and CDR2 FNYEAQ. The CDR3 reads CASSLGSQEGTEQFF. Here the CDR3 DNA reads TGTGCCAGCAGCTTAGGGTCACAAGAAGGTACTGAGCAGTTCTTC.

This rearrangement joins TRBV30 to TRBJ1-3; no definite D call. V dropped 2 bases and J dropped 4 bases, with 12 bases sitting between them. This CDR3 is built from 14 residues. Per the germline V gene, CDR1 is GTSNPN and CDR2 is SVGIG (reference sequence). CDR3 nucleotides: TGTGCCTGGAGTACAAGGGTGGGCGGAAACACCATATATTTT. It yields the protein CAWSTRVGGNTIYF.

The rearrangement uses TRBV2 and TRBJ1-6; 7 bases fit TRBD1. J was trimmed by 7 bases and V by 6 bases; bases with no gene match: 6. CDR3 length: 14 residues. Germline loops: CDR1 SNHLY, CDR2 FYNNEI. As DNA, the CDR3 is TGTGCCAGCAGCGGGGGGACAGTGAATTCACCCCTCCACTTT. Residues: CASSGGTVNSPLHF.

This clone has only one observation. The V and J genes are TRBV7-9 and TRBJ1-2, with D hard to call. There are 13 residues in the CDR3. CDR1 SEHNR and CDR2 FQNEAQ come from the germline V gene (reference sequence). V was clipped by 0 bases and J by 6 bases, with 8 bases between them. The CDR3 loop reads CASSLARLNGYTF. CDR3 bases: TGTGCCAGCAGCTTAGCGCGGTTAAATGGCTACACCTTC. Complete variable domain (other parts from reference TRBV7-9 and TRBJ1-2): DTGVSQNPRHKITKRGQNVTFRCDPISEHNRLYWYRQTLGQGPEFLTYFQNEAQLEKSRLLSDRFSAERPKGSFSTLEIQRTEQGDSAMYLCASSLARLNGYTFGSGTRLTVV.

The chain has TRBV7-8 and TRBJ1-2; D possibly corresponds to TRBD1 (5 bases). V lost 3 bases and J lost 5, with 13 bases in between. Per the germline V gene, CDR1 is SGHVS and CDR2 is FQNEAQ. This CDR3 is 14 amino acids long. The CDR3 coding sequence is TGTGCCAGCAGCTTTTCGACAGAATCTTATGGCTACACCTTC. This gives the protein CASSFSTESYGYTF.

V usage is TRBV3-1 (or the pseudogene TRBV3-2) and J usage is TRBJ1-2; maybe TRBD1 (5 bases). The CDR3 runs 17 residues. V shed 4 bases and J shed 3 bases, with 21 bases lying between them. Germline lookup yields CDR1 LGHDT and CDR2 YNNKEL (reference sequence). The CDR3 is CASSPQRRGNRDYGYTF. The CDR3 DNA reads as TGTGCCAGCAGCCCTCAGAGGCGGGGCAATCGAGACTATGGCTACACCTTC.